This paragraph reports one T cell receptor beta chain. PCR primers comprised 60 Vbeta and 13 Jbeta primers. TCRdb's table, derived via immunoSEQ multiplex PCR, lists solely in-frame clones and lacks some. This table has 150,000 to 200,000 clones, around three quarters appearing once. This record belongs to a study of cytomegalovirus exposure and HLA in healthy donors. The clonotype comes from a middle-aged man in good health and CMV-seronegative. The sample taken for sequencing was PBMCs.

CDR3 nucleotides: TGTGCCAGCAGCTTAGCCGACTGGCGGGAGCAGTACTTC. Protein: CASSLADWREQYF. This chain joins TRBV7-2 and TRBJ2-7; no definite D call. The CDR3 consists of 13 residues. The ends were cut back, 0 bases at V and 7 bases at J, with 10 bases in the middle. CDR1 SGHTA and CDR2 FQGNSA come from the germline V gene. Together with reference TRBV7-2 and TRBJ2-7, the CDR3 gives the full variable domain: GAGVSQSPSNKVTEKGKDVELRCDPISGHTALYWYRQSLGQGLEFLIYFQGNSAPDKSGLPSDRFSAERTGGSVSTLTIQRTQQEDSAVYLCASSLADWREQYFGPGTRLTVT.